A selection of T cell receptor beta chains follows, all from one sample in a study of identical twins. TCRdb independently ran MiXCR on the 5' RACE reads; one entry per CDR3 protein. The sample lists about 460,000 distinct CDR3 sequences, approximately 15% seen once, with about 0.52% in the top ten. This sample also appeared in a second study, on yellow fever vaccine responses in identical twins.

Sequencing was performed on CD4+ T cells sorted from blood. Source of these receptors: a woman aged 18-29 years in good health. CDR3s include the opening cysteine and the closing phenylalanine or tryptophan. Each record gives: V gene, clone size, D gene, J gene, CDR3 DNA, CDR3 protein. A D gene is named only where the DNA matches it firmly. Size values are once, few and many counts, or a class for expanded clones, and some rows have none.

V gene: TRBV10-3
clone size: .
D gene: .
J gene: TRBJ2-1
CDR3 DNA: TGTGCCATCAGTGGGGCCGATGAGCAGTTCTTC
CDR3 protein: CAISGADEQFF

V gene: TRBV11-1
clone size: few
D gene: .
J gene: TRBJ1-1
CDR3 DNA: TGTGCCAGCAGCAAGAGACAGTTCAACACTGAAGCTTTCTTT
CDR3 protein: CASSKRQFNTEAFF

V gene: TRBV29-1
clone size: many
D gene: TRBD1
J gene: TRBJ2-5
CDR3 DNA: TGCAGCGTTGCCCGGACAGGTGATGTTCAGGAGACCCAGTACTTC
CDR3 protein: CSVARTGDVQETQYF

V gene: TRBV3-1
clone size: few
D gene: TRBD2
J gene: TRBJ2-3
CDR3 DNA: TGTGCCAGCAGCTCTAGCGGGGGGAGACCAGATACGCAGTATTTT
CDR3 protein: CASSSSGGRPDTQYF

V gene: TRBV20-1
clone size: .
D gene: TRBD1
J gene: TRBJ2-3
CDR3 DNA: TGCAGTGCTAGAGATGCGTCCGGGACAGGGGGCGTCACAGATACGCAGTATTTT
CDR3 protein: CSARDASGTGGVTDTQYF

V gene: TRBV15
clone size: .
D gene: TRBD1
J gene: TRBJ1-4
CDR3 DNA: TGTGCCACCAGCAAAGGCCCCGGGACAGGCTCCGTTAATGAAAAACTGTTTTTT
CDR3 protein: CATSKGPGTGSVNEKLFF

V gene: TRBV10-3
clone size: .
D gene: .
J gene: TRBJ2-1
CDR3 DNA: TGTGCCATCAGCGCCGGGGGTAAACCCTACAATGAGCAGTTCTTC
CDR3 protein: CAISAGGKPYNEQFF

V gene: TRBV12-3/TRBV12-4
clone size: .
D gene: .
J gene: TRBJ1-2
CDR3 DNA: TGTGCCAGCAGTTTATCCCTGGCCCACTATGGCTACACCTTC
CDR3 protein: CASSLSLAHYGYTF

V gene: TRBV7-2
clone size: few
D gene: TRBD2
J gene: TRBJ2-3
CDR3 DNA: TGTGCCAGCAGCGCGCTAGCGGGAACCACAGATACGCAGTATTTT
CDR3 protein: CASSALAGTTDTQYF

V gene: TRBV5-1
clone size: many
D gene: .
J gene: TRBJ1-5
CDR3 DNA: TGCGCCAGCAGCTTGGAAGGGGGCAATCAGCCCCAGCATTTT
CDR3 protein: CASSLEGGNQPQHF

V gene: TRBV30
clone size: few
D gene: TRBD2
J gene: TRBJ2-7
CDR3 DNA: TGTGCCTGGAGTGTGACTAGCGGGCCCGCCCACGAGCAGTACTTC
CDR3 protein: CAWSVTSGPAHEQYF

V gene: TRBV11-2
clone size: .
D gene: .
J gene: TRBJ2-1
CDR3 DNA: TGTGCCAGCAGCTTATCCGGGACTGGGAATGAGCAGTTCTTC
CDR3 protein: CASSLSGTGNEQFF

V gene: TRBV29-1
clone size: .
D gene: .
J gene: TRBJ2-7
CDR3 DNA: TGCAGCGCCTCACAGGGCCGGTTCGCCGAGCAGTACTTC
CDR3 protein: CSASQGRFAEQYF

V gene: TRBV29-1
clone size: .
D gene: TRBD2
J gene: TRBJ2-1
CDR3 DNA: TGCAGCGTTGAGTCCGGGACTAGCGGGGGGCGAGGGCAGTTCTTC
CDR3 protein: CSVESGTSGGRGQFF

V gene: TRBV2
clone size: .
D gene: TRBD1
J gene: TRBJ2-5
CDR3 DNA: TGTGCCAGCAGCAACCAGGGGGCCAAAGAGACCCAGTACTTC
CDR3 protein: CASSNQGAKETQYF

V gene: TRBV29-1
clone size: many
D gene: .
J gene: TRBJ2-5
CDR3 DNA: TGCAGCGTCGGGACCCAAGAGACCCAGTACTTC
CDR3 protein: CSVGTQETQYF

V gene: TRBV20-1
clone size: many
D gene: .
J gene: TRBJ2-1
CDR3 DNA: TGCAGTGCTTCTCTAGCGAATGAGCAGTTCTTC
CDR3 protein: CSASLANEQFF

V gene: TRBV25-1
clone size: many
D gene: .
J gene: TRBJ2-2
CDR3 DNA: TGTGCCAGCAGTCGAGGTGCTAGCCCCACCGGGGAGCTGTTTTTT
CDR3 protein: CASSRGASPTGELFF

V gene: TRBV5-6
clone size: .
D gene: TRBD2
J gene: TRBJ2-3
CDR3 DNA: TGTGCCAGCAGCTTTCTTCTAGCGGGAGCAGATACGCAGTATTTT
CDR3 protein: CASSFLLAGADTQYF

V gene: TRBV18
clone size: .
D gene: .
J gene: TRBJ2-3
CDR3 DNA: TGTGCCAGCTCACCACTCCCGGCAAGCACAGATACGCAGTATTTT
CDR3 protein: CASSPLPASTDTQYF

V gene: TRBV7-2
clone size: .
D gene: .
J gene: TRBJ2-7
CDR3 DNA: TGTGCCAGCAGCTCCCGCAGAGGGGACACTACCTACGAGCAGTACTTC
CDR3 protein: CASSSRRGDTTYEQYF

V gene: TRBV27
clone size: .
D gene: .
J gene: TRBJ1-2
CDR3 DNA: TGTGCCAGCAGTTTATCGGCGGGTCGCTATGGCTACACCTTC
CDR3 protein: CASSLSAGRYGYTF

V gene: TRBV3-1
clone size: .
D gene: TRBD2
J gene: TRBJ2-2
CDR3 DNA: TGTGCCAGCAGCCAACTAGCGGCGGGTGCGGCCGGGGAGCTGTTTTTT
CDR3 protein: CASSQLAAGAAGELFF

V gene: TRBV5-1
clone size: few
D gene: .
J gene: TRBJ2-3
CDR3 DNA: TGCGCCAGCAGCTTGGTAGCGCAAATCACAGATACGCAGTATTTT
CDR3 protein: CASSLVAQITDTQYF

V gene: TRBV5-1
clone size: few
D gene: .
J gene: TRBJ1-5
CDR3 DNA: TGCGCCAGCAGCTTAGGTTTGGGTGGCAATCAGCCCCAGCATTTT
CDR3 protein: CASSLGLGGNQPQHF

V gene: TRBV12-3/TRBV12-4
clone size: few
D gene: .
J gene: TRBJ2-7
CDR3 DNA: TGTGCCAGCAGTTTTGGGGGGCGCGGGTACGAGCAGTACTTC
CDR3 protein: CASSFGGRGYEQYF

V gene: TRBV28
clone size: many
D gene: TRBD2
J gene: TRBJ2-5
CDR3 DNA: TGTGCCAGCAGTCGTTGGGAGGGCTCCGATCAAGAGACCCAGTACTTC
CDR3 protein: CASSRWEGSDQETQYF

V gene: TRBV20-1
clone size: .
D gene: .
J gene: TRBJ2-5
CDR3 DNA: TGCAGTGCCACGACCGACTGGATACAAGAGACCCAGTACTTC
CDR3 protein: CSATTDWIQETQYF

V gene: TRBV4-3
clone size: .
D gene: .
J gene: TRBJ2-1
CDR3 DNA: TGCACCAGCAGCCAAGATATTATCCCCATAAATGAGCAGTTCTTC
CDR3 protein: CTSSQDIIPINEQFF

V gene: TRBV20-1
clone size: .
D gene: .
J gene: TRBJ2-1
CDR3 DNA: TGCAGTGCTGCGACGGGACCTAATGAGCAGTTCTTC
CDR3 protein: CSAATGPNEQFF

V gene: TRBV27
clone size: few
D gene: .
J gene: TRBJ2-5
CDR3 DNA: TGTGCCAGCAGTTTTTGGGCTTCCGAGACCCAGTACTTC
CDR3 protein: CASSFWASETQYF

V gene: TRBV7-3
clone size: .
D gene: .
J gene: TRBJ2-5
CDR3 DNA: TGTGCCAGCACCACTCAAGGGGGGGCAGGAGAGACCCAGTACTTC
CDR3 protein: CASTTQGGAGETQYF

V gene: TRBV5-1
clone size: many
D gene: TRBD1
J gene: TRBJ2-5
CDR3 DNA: TGCGCCAGCAGCACAATGAGGGCACAGGGGTTAGGCGGAGAGACCCAGTACTTC
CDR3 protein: CASSTMRAQGLGGETQYF

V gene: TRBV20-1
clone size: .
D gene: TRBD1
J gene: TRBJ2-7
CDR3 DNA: TGCAGTGCTAGAGGGACAGGGGGAACGCAGTACTTC
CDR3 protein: CSARGTGGTQYF

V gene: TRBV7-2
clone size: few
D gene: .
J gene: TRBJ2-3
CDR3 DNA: TGTGCCAGCAGCTTGGGGTCGGGAGATACGCAGTATTTT
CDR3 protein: CASSLGSGDTQYF

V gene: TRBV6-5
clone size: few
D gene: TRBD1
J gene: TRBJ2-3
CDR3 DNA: TGTGCCAGCAGTTACGGACAGGGGAGGACAGATACGCAGTATTTT
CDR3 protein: CASSYGQGRTDTQYF

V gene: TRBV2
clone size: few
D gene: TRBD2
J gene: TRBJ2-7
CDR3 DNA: TGTGCCAGCAGCCTAGCGGGAGTAAACGAGCAGTACTTC
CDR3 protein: CASSLAGVNEQYF

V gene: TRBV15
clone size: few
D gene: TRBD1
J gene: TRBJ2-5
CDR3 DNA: TGTGCCACCAGCAGGGGGACAGGGATGGAAGAGACCCAGTACTTC
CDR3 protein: CATSRGTGMEETQYF

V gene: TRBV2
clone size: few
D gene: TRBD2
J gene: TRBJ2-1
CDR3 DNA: TGTGCCAGCAGGGGAGCGGGAGGTAACAATGAGCAGTTCTTC
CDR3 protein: CASRGAGGNNEQFF

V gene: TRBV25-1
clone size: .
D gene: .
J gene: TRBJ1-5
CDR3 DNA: TGTGCCAGCGGGGCCTTGGGGAATCAGCCCCAGCATTTT
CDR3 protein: CASGALGNQPQHF

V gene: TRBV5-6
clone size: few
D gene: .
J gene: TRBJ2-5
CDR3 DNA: TGTGCCAGCAGGGGGAGGGGCTGGACAGCAAAAGAGACCCAGTACTTC
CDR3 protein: CASRGRGWTAKETQYF

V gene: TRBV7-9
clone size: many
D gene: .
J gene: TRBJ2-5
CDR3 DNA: TGTGCCAGCAGCTTAGCTGGCGGGAAAGAGACCCAGTACTTC
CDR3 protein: CASSLAGGKETQYF

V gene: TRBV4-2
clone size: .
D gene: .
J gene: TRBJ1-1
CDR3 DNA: TGTGCCAGCAGCCAAGAAAATGAGGGGGACACTGAAGCTTTCTTT
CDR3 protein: CASSQENEGDTEAFF

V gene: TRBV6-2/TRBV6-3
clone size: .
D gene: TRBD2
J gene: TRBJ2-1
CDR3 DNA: TGTGCCAGCAGAGGGACTAGCGGGAGCGGACAGTTCTTC
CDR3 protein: CASRGTSGSGQFF

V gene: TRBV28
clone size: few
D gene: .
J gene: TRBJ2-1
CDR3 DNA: TGTGCCAGCAGTTCGGCGGGGAACGACTATCGACTAATTGAGCAGTTCTTC
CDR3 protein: CASSSAGNDYRLIEQFF

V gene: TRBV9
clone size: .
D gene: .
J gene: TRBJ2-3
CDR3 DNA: TGTGCCAGCAGCTTCGGACCCGGAGCGGATACGCAGTATTTT
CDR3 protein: CASSFGPGADTQYF

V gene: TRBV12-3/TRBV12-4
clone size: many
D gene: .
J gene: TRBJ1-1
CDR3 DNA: TGTGCCAGCCGGTGGGGGACCGAGAACACTGAAGCTTTCTTT
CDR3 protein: CASRWGTENTEAFF

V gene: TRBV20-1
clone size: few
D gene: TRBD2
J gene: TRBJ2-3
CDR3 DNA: TGCAGTGCTAGTTTTCTAGCGGGTCGCACAGATACGCAGTATTTT
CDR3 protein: CSASFLAGRTDTQYF

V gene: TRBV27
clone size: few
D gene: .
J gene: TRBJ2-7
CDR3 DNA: TGTGCCACCCGGGGAGGGGGGAGAAGGAACGAGCAGTACTTC
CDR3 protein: CATRGGGRRNEQYF

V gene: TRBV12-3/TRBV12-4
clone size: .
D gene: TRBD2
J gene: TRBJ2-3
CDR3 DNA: TGTGCCAGCAGTTTCGCGAGAAGCGGGAGAATAACAGATACGCAGTATTTT
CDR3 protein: CASSFARSGRITDTQYF

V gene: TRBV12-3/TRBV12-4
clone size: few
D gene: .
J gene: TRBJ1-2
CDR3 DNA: TGTGCCAGCAGGGCCAGAGAAAGGTCTGGCTACACCTTC
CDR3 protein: CASRARERSGYTF

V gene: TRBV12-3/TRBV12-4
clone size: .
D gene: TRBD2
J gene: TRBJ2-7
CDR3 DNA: TGTGCCAGCAAGTCCGCGGGAGATTTCTACGAGCAGTACTTC
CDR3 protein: CASKSAGDFYEQYF

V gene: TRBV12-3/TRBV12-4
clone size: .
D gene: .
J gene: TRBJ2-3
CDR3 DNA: TGTGCCAGCAGTTGGGAGGGGGCGCAAACAGATACGCAGTATTTT
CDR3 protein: CASSWEGAQTDTQYF

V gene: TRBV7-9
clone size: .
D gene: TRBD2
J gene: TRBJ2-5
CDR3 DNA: TGTGCCAGCAGCTCCCCGGGGGGGGGCCAAGAGACCCAGTACTTC
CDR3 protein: CASSSPGGGQETQYF

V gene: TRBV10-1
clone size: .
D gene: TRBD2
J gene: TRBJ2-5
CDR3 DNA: TGCGCCAGCAGGAAAGCGGGATTTATGTACCAAGAGACCCAGTACTTC
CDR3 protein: CASRKAGFMYQETQYF